The 3 T cell receptor beta chains in this list originate from one sample, sequenced in a study of human T cells and chemical hapten exposure. TCRdb re-called the RACE reads through MiXCR, storing one row per CDR3 protein. The table has around 69,000 distinct CDR3 sequences, more than 8% seen once. Indicated time point: patch test 1, 2 weeks after DPC sensitization. Treatment defined: therapeutic diphenylcyclopropenone sensitization with weekly scalp DPC. The source material was whole blood, sampled in connection with sensitization to the hapten diphenylcyclopropenone (DPC). The receptors originated from a woman in her thirties or forties with alopecia areata. Some clones in this sample may be carry-over from other donors' samples.

A remark on this clonotype: This may stem from a read error, because a much larger clone lies one nucleotide away. This chain links TRBV2 with TRBJ1-6; 8 bases line up with TRBD1. The germline V gene encodes CDR1 SNHLY and CDR2 FYNNEI. This CDR3 has 14 residues. CDR3 sequence: CAGRGQAFNSPLHF. The CDR3 coding sequence is TGTGCCGGCAGGGGACAGGCCTTTAATTCACCCCTCCACTTT. Full variable domain (rest looked up from reference TRBV2 and TRBJ1-6): EPEVTQTPSHQVTQMGQEVILRCVPISNHLYFYWYRQILGQKVEFLVSFYNNEISEKSEIFDDQFSVERPDGSNFTLKIRSTKLEDSAMYFCAGRGQAFNSPLHFGNGTRLTVT.

This clonotype was detected once. The chain has TRBV19 and TRBJ2-7; 7 positions agree with TRBD1. The CDR3 totals 15 residues. The germline gives CDR1 LNHDA, CDR2 SQIVND (reference sequence). J gave up 0 bases and V 5 bases, and 7 bases lay outside the gene matches. The CDR3, as DNA: TGTGCCAGTAGTTCATTGGACAGGCCCTCCTACGAGCAGTACTTC. This codes for CASSSLDRPSYEQYF.

As regards this clonotype: A much larger clone differs from this one at a single base, so this may be a read error. V and J are TRBV11-2 and TRBJ1-4; 10 nucleotides align to TRBD1. V dropped 0 bases and J dropped 5; count of bases not matched to a gene: 12. CDR1 and CDR2 (germline): SGHAT, FQNNGV. CDR3 size: 19 residues. In DNA form, the CDR3 reads TGTGCCAGCAGCTTAGATCGACAGGGGGCGAGGGTTGAGAATGAAAAACTGTTTTTT. This gives the protein CASSLDRQGARVENEKLFF.